This T cell receptor beta chain came from a study of long-term antiretroviral therapy in people with HIV. A v3.0 immunoSEQ assay was performed at survey level. Method: immunoSEQ multiplex PCR; TCRdb's copy keeps in-frame clones and lacks some. The sample gives over 30,000 clones, 97% of which show up once; 1.5% to 2% is in the top ten. This TCR was recovered from a man aged 30 to 39 with HIV. Source: unsorted PBMCs, taken 7.6 years after starting antiretroviral therapy.

CDR3 DNA: TGCAGTGCTAGAGGGAGAACTGAAGCTTTCTTT. Amino acid sequence: CSARGRTEAFF. The chain carries TRBV20-1 and TRBJ1-1; the D is unclear. CDR1 is DFQATT, CDR2 SNEGSKA, per germline (reference sequence). V was pared by 1 base and J by 5 bases, with 5 bases between. This CDR3 comprises 11 residues.